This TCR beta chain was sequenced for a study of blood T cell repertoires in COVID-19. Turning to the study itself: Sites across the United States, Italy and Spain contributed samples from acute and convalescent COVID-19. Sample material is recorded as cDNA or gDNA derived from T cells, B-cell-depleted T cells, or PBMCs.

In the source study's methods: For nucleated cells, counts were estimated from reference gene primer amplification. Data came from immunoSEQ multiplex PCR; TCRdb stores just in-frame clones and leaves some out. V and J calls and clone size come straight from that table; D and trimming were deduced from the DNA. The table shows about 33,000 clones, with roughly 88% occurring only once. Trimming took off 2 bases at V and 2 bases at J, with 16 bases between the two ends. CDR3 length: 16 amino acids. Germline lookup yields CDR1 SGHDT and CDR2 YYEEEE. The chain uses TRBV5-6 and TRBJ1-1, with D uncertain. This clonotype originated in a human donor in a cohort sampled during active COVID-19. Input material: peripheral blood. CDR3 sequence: CASSLSGSADNTEAFF. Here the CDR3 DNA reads TGTGCCAGCAGCTTAAGTGGCAGCGCGGATAACACTGAAGCTTTCTTT.